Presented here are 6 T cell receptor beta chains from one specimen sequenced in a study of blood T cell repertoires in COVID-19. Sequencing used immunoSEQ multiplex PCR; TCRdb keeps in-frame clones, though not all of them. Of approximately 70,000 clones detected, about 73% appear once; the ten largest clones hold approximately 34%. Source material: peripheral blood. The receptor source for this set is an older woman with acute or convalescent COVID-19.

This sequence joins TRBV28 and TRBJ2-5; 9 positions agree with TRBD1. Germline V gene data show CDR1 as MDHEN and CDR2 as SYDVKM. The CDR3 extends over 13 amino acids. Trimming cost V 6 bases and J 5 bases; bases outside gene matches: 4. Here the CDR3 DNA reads TGTGCCAGCAGGGGGACAGGGAGGGAGACCCAGTACTTC. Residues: CASRGTGRETQYF.

CDR3 residues: CASSSGDEKLFF. The CDR3 nucleotides are TGCGCCAGCAGCTCCGGGGATGAAAAACTGTTTTTT. The chain recombines TRBV5-1 with TRBJ1-4; D call uncertain. V was pared by 3 bases and J by 6 bases, with 6 bases between. CDR3 length: 12 amino acids. The germline gives CDR1 SGHRS, CDR2 YFSETQ.

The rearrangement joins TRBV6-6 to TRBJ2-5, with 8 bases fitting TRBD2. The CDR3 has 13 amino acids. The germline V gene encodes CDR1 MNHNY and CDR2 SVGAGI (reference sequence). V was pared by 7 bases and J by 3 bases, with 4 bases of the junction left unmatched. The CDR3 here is CASTPGGKETQYF. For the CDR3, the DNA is TGTGCCAGCACCCCGGGGGGGAAAGAGACCCAGTACTTC.

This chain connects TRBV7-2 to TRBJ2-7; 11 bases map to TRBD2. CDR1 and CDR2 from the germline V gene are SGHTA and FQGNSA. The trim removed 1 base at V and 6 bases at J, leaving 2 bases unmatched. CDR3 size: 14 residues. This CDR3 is CASSLGLAGSEQYF. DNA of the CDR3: TGTGCCAGCAGCTTAGGACTAGCGGGAAGCGAGCAGTACTTC.

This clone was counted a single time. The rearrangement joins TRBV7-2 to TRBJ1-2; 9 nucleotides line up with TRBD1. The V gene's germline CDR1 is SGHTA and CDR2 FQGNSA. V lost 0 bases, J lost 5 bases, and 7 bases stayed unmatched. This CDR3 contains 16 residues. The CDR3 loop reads CASSLAPPGQGYGYTF. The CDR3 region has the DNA TGTGCCAGCAGCTTAGCACCCCCGGGACAGGGTTATGGCTACACCTTC.

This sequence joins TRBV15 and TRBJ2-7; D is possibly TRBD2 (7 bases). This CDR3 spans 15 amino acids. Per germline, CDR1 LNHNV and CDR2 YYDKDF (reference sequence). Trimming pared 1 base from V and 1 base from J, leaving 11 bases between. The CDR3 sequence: CATSRGGGQSYEQYF. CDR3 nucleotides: TGTGCCACCAGCAGAGGGGGGGGCCAATCCTACGAGCAGTACTTC.